These T cell receptor beta chains were read from a single sample in a study of breast tumors, draining lymph nodes, adjacent tissues. Each CDR3 protein gets one entry after TCRdb re-called the multiplex PCR reads with MiXCR. The table has 150,000 to 200,000 distinct CDR3 sequences, about 30% seen once. Sequencing was done on a sample of axillary lymph node tissue. The receptor source for this set is a female donor with breast cancer. Some clones in this sample may be carry-over from other donors' samples. The CDR3 runs from the conserved cysteine through the conserved F or W.

j_call cdr3_length v_call cdr3_aa
TRBJ2-7 17 TRBV6-7 CASSYSNIYRWAYEQYF
TRBJ2-6 16 TRBV7-6 CASSGPDGAGANVLTF
TRBJ1-1 14 TRBV9 CASSSQGGGTEASF
TRBJ2-1 14 TRBV12-3/TRBV12-4 CASSLSRSYNEQFF
TRBJ2-7 14 TRBV5-1 CASSFQGQGYEQYF
TRBJ2-7 15 TRBV6-2/TRBV6-3 CASSGDSTYTYEQYF
TRBJ1-2 16 TRBV6-5 CASTDIGQGINYGYTF
TRBJ1-1 13 TRBV20-1 CSARARGNTEALF
TRBJ1-1 14 TRBV16 CASRLDRGRAEAFF
TRBJ2-2 15 TRBV27 CASRRLAENTGELFF
TRBJ2-1 18 TRBV3-1 CASSQVGPSGRGYNEQFF
TRBJ2-1 16 TRBV7-8 CASSLGGDYSYNEQFF
TRBJ2-7 17 TRBV6-6 CASSHSYAGQGNYEQYF
TRBJ1-3 13 TRBV7-2 CASRQRGKNTIYF
TRBJ2-3 13 TRBV20-1 CSARGAAADTQYF
TRBJ1-6 16 TRBV9 CASSVEGRFSNSPLHF
TRBJ2-3 16 TRBV27 CASSLLADSITDTPYF
TRBJ2-3 16 TRBV9 CASSTRRLAGEDTQYF
TRBJ2-1 11 TRBV4-2 CASSQAGEQFF
TRBJ1-5 14 TRBV30 CAWGGQGTSQPQHF
TRBJ2-1 13 TRBV24-1 CATSDFGGNEQFF
TRBJ2-7 14 TRBV5-1 CASSLSRETYEQYF
TRBJ2-3 16 TRBV19 CASSIGGGQYTDTQYF
TRBJ1-2 20 TRBV14 CASSQDKLLGTGEGVNGYTF
TRBJ1-2 11 TRBV6-1 CASFRDSKHTF
TRBJ1-5 15 TRBV25-1 CASSEWLQGNQPQHF
TRBJ2-7 14 TRBV19 CASSVSGSIDEQYF
TRBJ2-1 16 TRBV7-2 CASSNRRGGSYNEQFF
TRBJ2-3 13 TRBV27 CASSLTGPDTQYF
TRBJ2-7 13 TRBV5-8 CASSFSGRGEQYF
TRBJ1-2 13 TRBV5-1 CASSWGQGDGYTF
TRBJ1-2 14 TRBV7-2 CASSLGAGNYGYTF
TRBJ1-5 16 TRBV6-6 CASSTDRVTFNQPQHF
TRBJ2-7 16 TRBV6-1 CASSDDRGYSSYEQYF
TRBJ2-3 14 TRBV7-3 CASSPTGSTDTQYF
TRBJ2-3 14 TRBV5-4 CAAAWREGTDTQYF
TRBJ2-3 15 TRBV20-1 CSARPPGLAGDTQYF
TRBJ1-5 15 TRBV10-3 CAISLSGTANQPQHF
TRBJ2-3 15 TRBV20-1 CSARPTGASTDTQYF
TRBJ1-3 15 TRBV7-6 CASSPATGSGNTIYF
TRBJ2-5 15 TRBV20-1 CSASPGLAIGETQYF
TRBJ1-2 11 TRBV2 CASSWSYGYTF
TRBJ2-3 14 TRBV2 CATTLVGPLDTQYF
TRBJ2-3 11 TRBV11-2 CASSLAGPWYF
TRBJ2-1 17 TRBV9 CASSATPGLEAPDEQFF
TRBJ2-1 16 TRBV4-2 CASSQDWRGSYNEQFF
TRBJ2-7 14 TRBV20-1 CSAPVGGGSYEQYF
TRBJ1-6 13 TRBV19 CASTGTGNSPLHF
TRBJ1-2 13 TRBV3-1 CASNGGSNYGYTF
TRBJ1-2 14 TRBV20-1 CSAQTGGNLGGYTF
TRBJ1-2 16 TRBV6-5 CASSLGEMTDPYGYTF
TRBJ2-3 15 TRBV20-1 CSAISGVGHSDTQYF
TRBJ1-2 13 TRBV5-8 CASSPREFYGYTF
TRBJ2-7 15 TRBV19 CASSRGGPGDYEQYF
TRBJ2-6 18 TRBV19 CASSMWGQGESGANVLTF
TRBJ2-6 13 TRBV7-9 CASSLARANVLTF
TRBJ1-2 13 TRBV20-1 CSAFLRDSYGYTF
TRBJ1-6 14 TRBV12-5 CASGLSTTGVTLHF
TRBJ1-5 14 TRBV20-1 CSASGRTLSQPQHF